These 18 T cell receptor beta chains were sequenced from one sample in a study of T cell repertoires in urothelial bladder cancer. Profiling relied on immunoSEQ multiplex PCR, and the TCRdb table lists in-frame clones only, not all of them. This repertoire shows around 12,000 clones, under 70% found once; its top ten account for 6.5% to 8.5%. Material for sequencing was tumor-infiltrating cells from bladder cancer. The receptors derive from a human donor with a benign inflammatory bladder lesion.

This chain joins TRBV11-1 and TRBJ2-3, with D perhaps matching TRBD2 (5 bases). This CDR3 spans 15 amino acids. V was trimmed by 5 bases and J by 1 base, leaving 13 bases between them. CDR1 SGHAT and CDR2 FQDESV come from the germline V gene (reference sequence). CDR3 in DNA: TGTGCCAGCAGCCGCGAGGGCCTGGGCACAGATACGCAGTATTTT. Residues: CASSREGLGTDTQYF.

This clone turned up a few times. This rearrangement joins TRBV28 to TRBJ1-5, with 7 bases that match TRBD1. Germline V gives CDR1 MDHEN, CDR2 SYDVKM. The V and J ends lost 2 bases and 5 bases, in that order; junction bases with no gene match: 6. The CDR3 contains 15 residues. CDR3 in DNA: TGTGCCAGCAGTTTAAGGGGGCATGGGCATCAGCCCCAGCATTTT. This codes for CASSLRGHGHQPQHF.

This rearrangement joins TRBV5-6 to TRBJ2-2, with unresolved D. V lost 0 bases and J 6 bases, leaving 3 bases between the germline ends. The CDR3 is made up of 12 amino acids. CDR1 and CDR2 from the germline V gene are SGHDT and YYEEEE. DNA of the CDR3: TGTGCCAGCAGCTTGGTGGCCGGGGAGCTGTTTTTT. Residues: CASSLVAGELFF.

V is TRBV7-9 and J is TRBJ2-3; D ambiguous. Germline V gene sequence: CDR1 SEHNR, CDR2 FQNEAQ (reference sequence). V dropped 0 bases and J dropped 2 bases, with 9 bases sitting between them. This CDR3 has 15 amino acids. The CDR3 nucleotides are TGTGCCAGCAGCTTAGCGGTGGCCATCACAGATACGCAGTATTTT. Translation gives CASSLAVAITDTQYF.

The gene calls are TRBV5-1 and TRBJ2-5, with 15 bases matching TRBD2. V was clipped by 4 bases and J by 4 bases; unmatched bases: 8. The V gene's germline CDR1 is SGHRS and CDR2 YFSETQ. This CDR3 contains 17 residues. In DNA form, the CDR3 reads TGCGCCAGCAGCCTGACCCGGACTAGCGGGGGGGCAGAGACCCAGTACTTC. Amino acid sequence: CASSLTRTSGGAETQYF.

J is TRBJ1-4 and V is TRBV5-1, with D unclear. This CDR3 spans 14 amino acids. V was cut by 2 bases and J by 8 bases, with 13 bases left in between. CDR1 and CDR2 (germline): SGHRS, YFSETQ. As DNA, the CDR3 is TGCGCCAGCAGCTTTGGCAATACAAAGGAAAAACTGTTTTTT. It is translated as CASSFGNTKEKLFF.

The chain is built from TRBV29-1 and TRBJ2-3, with 7 nucleotides matching TRBD1. There are 14 residues in the CDR3. The V and J ends lost 5 bases and 1 base, in that order; junction bases with no gene match: 6. Germline CDR1 and CDR2: SQVTM and ANQGSEA. CDR3 loop: CSVSQGQGTDTQYF. The CDR3 DNA reads as TGCAGCGTTTCACAGGGGCAAGGCACAGATACGCAGTATTTT.

This clone was observed a single time. The V call is TRBV10-3, the J call TRBJ1-2; 11 bases are shared with TRBD1. CDR3 length: 13 amino acids. Per the germline V gene, CDR1 is ENHRY and CDR2 is SYGVKD. The V gene end was trimmed by 6 bases and the J gene end by 6 bases; junction bases not matched to a gene: 3. CDR3 coding DNA: TGTGCCATCAGGGGACAGGGGGTCGATGGCTACACCTTC. As protein: CAIRGQGVDGYTF.

This clone was recorded a few times. The chain combines TRBV6-4 with TRBJ1-2, with D possibly TRBD1 on 5 matching bases. The CDR3 totals 12 residues. Germline V lookup: CDR1 MRHNA, CDR2 SNTAGT. Trimming took 10 bases from V and 7 from J, leaving 16 bases between them. The CDR3 loop is CATQGEDFGYTF. The CDR3 DNA reads TGTGCCACCCAAGGGGAGGACTTTGGCTACACCTTC.

CDR3 bases: TGTGCCAGCAGCCAAGAGGGTTATCAGCCCCAGCATTTT. This translates into CASSQEGYQPQHF. The chain uses TRBV4-2 and TRBJ1-5; the D is unclear. This CDR3 has 13 amino acids. The V and J ends lost 0 bases and 5 bases respectively, with 5 bases between them. Germline assignment: CDR1 LGHNA and CDR2 YNFKEQ.

This clone was detected once. The chain is built from TRBV6-1 and TRBJ2-7, with no clear D. Trimming shortened V by 3 bases and J by 9 bases, and 18 bases separated the two germline ends. CDR1 and CDR2 from the germline V gene are MNHNS and SASEGT. This CDR3 is built from 14 residues. The CDR3 region has the DNA TGTGCCAGCAGTGACGCCTTTGGCCCTGGAGTGCAGTACTTC. Its protein is CASSDAFGPGVQYF.

The chain employs TRBV6-6 and TRBJ2-5, with unresolved D. V was shortened by 0 bases and J by 2 bases, with 7 bases between the two germline ends. Germline V gene sequence: CDR1 MNHNY, CDR2 SVGAGI (reference sequence). The CDR3 is made up of 14 amino acids. CDR3 protein: CASSYSRQQETQYF. Here the CDR3 DNA reads TGTGCCAGCAGTTACTCGAGGCAGCAAGAGACCCAGTACTTC.

This rearrangement joins TRBV5-1 to TRBJ2-3; D gene uncertain. The CDR3 has 13 residues. Looked up from germline, CDR1 is SGHRS and CDR2 is YFSETQ. V lost 4 bases, J lost 2 bases, and 8 bases lay in between. The CDR3 region is CASSEPHTDTQYF. In nucleotides, the CDR3 is TGCGCCAGCAGCGAGCCGCACACAGATACGCAGTATTTT.

The gene calls are TRBV11-3 and TRBJ2-5; unclear D gene. V gave up 0 bases and J gave up 5 bases, with 4 bases separating them. The germline V gene encodes CDR1 SGHNT and CDR2 YENEEA. The CDR3 is made up of 12 amino acids. The CDR3 bases are TGTGCCAGCAGCTTAGACCGGGAGACCCAGTACTTC. Translated: CASSLDRETQYF.

This rearrangement joins TRBV5-1 to TRBJ2-7; no clear D. Trimming cost V 3 bases and J 2 bases, with 12 bases left between them. The CDR3 loop spans 14 amino acids. The V gene's germline CDR1 is SGHRS and CDR2 YFSETQ. Written as DNA, the CDR3 is TGCGCCAGCAGCTCAGACCTACAACCCTACGAGCAGTACTTC. Translating gives CASSSDLQPYEQYF.

The chain uses TRBV11-2 and TRBJ2-3, with D perhaps being TRBD1 or TRBD2 (7 bases each). CDR3 size: 15 residues. CDR1 is SGHAT, CDR2 FQNNGV, per germline. V dropped 5 bases and J dropped 7 bases, with 19 bases sitting between them. DNA for the CDR3: TGTGCCAGCAGCAGCAGGGGGGGGCCCCTTAATACGCAGTATTTT. Translated, it gives CASSSRGGPLNTQYF.

The CDR3 protein is CASSYRGNNSPLHF. The CDR3 DNA reads as TGTGCCAGCAGTTACCGGGGCAATAATTCACCCCTCCACTTT. V gene TRBV6-5 combines with J gene TRBJ1-6; maybe TRBD1 (5 bases). This CDR3 spans 14 amino acids. The germline gives CDR1 MNHEY, CDR2 SVGAGI. Trimming shortened V by 2 bases and J by 5 bases, and 7 bases separated the two germline ends.

The chain employs TRBV6-5 and TRBJ1-2, with a tentative D call TRBD1 (6 bases). The germline CDR1 and CDR2 sequences are MNHEY and SVGAGI. There are 16 residues in the CDR3. V shed 0 bases and J shed 8 bases, with 19 bases lying between them. The CDR3 region has the DNA TGTGCCAGCAGTTACTCGAGGGGGACTCTTTCGAGGGGCTACACCTTC. It yields the protein CASSYSRGTLSRGYTF.